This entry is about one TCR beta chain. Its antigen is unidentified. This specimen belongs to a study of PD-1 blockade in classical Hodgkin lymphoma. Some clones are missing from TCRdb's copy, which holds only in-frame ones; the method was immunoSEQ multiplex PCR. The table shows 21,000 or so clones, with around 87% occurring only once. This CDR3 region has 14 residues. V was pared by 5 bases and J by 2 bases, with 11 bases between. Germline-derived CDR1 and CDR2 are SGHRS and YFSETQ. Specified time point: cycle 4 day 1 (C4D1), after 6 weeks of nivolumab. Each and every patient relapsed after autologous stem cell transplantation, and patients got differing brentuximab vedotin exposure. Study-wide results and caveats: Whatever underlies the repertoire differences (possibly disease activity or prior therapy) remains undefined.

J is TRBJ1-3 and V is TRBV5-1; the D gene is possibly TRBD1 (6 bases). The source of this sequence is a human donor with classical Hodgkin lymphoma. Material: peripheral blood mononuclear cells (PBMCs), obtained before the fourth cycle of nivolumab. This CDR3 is CASSLGTPGNTIYF. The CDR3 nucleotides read TGCGCCAGCAGTCTCGGGACACCTGGAAACACCATATATTTT.